This TCR beta chain derives from a study of cytomegalovirus exposure and HLA in healthy donors. Details on this clone: Its cognate antigen is unknown.

The PCR employed 60 Vbeta primers together with 13 Jbeta primers. The table came from immunoSEQ multiplex PCR; TCRdb's copy has only in-frame clones and leaves some out. The profile shows about 160,000 clones, roughly 84% of them singletons. Study outcomes and limitations: Some highly shared sequence variants likely arose as a pipeline artifact.

The CDR3 is 11 residues long. The V gene's germline CDR1 is MNHNS and CDR2 SASEGT. This chain connects TRBV6-1 to TRBJ2-5; D might be TRBD2 (5 bases). Gene TRBJ2-7 matches the end of the DNA better, so the J call may be wrong. Sequencing was performed on PBMCs. This TCR derives from a man aged 18 to 35 in good health and CMV-seronegative. The CDR3 loop reads CASNLAYEQYF. The CDR3, as DNA: TGTGCCAGCAACTTAGCGTACGAGCAGTACTTC.